This is a list of T cell receptor beta chains from one sample in a study of OX40 agonist ivuxolimab in advanced cancers. Produced via immunoSEQ multiplex PCR; TCRdb's table is partial and in-frame only. Of 60,000 to 70,000 clones in the sample, around nine tenths are singletons; the top ten hold approximately 0.25%. The material was CD4+ or CD8+ T cells sorted from blood, obtained in a trial of the OX40 agonist ivuxolimab. These receptors all come from an adult with an advanced solid tumor such as melanoma, head and neck, liver or kidney cancer. The CDR3 runs from the conserved cysteine through the conserved F or W. The D gene is left open where the match is weak. Where a row states a size, it is once, few, many or the class of an expanded clone; other rows omit it.

few	NA	TRBJ1-2	TRBV30	12	CAWGRGNYGYTF	TGTGCCTGGGGACGGGGTAACTATGGCTACACCTTC
NA	TRBD1	TRBJ2-1	TRBV10-1	15	CASQRGQGAYNEQFF	TGCGCCAGCCAGAGGGGACAGGGGGCCTACAATGAGCAGTTCTTC
NA	TRBD2	TRBJ2-7	TRBV7-2	14	CASSWTSGSYEQYF	TGTGCCAGCAGCTGGACTAGCGGGAGCTACGAGCAGTACTTC
once	TRBD1	TRBJ1-1	TRBV7-9	15	CASSLAGQGYTEAFF	TGTGCCAGCAGCTTAGCAGGACAGGGGTACACTGAAGCTTTCTTT
NA	TRBD2	TRBJ2-2	TRBV15	15	CATAGGSGRTGELFF	TGTGCCACCGCCGGGGGTAGCGGGAGAACCGGGGAGCTGTTTTTT
NA	NA	TRBJ2-5	TRBV19	14	CASSRGTPQETQYF	TGTGCCAGTAGTAGGGGGACACCTCAAGAGACCCAGTACTTC
few	NA	TRBJ2-7	TRBV20-1	11	CSASDSYEQYF	TGCAGTGCTTCTGACAGTTACGAGCAGTACTTC
NA	NA	TRBJ2-1	TRBV29-1	13	CSAQASGGNEQFF	TGCAGCGCTCAGGCCTCTGGGGGCAATGAGCAGTTCTTC
NA	NA	TRBJ1-2	TRBV6-4	14	CASSDGAGYYGYTF	TGTGCCAGCAGTGACGGTGCAGGGTACTATGGCTACACCTTC
NA	TRBD1	TRBJ2-7	TRBV25-1	12	CASSGQGWEQYF	TGTGCCAGCAGTGGACAGGGGTGGGAGCAGTACTTC
NA	TRBD2	TRBJ2-1	TRBV5-1	14	CASSPRLADNEQFF	TGCGCCAGCAGCCCAAGACTAGCGGACAATGAGCAGTTCTTC
NA	NA	TRBJ2-2	TRBV5-1	15	CASSSGQDFTGELFF	TGCGCCAGCAGCTCAGGACAAGACTTCACCGGGGAGCTGTTTTTT
NA	NA	TRBJ2-6	TRBV5-1	14	CATKDVSGANVLTF	TGCGCCACCAAAGATGTTTCTGGGGCCAACGTCCTGACTTTC
NA	NA	TRBJ1-4	TRBV21-1	10	CFTYNEKLFF	TGTTTTACCTATAATGAAAAACTGTTTTTT
once	NA	TRBJ2-1	TRBV7-9	13	CASSSSSYNEQFF	TGTGCCAGCAGCTCTAGCTCCTACAATGAGCAGTTCTTC
NA	NA	TRBJ2-3	TRBV12-5	12	CASGPDSDTQYF	TGTGCTAGTGGCCCCGACTCAGATACGCAGTATTTT
NA	TRBD1	TRBJ2-5	TRBV5-1	14	CASSSGQGTETQYF	TGCGCCAGCAGCTCCGGACAGGGCACAGAGACCCAGTACTTC
NA	TRBD1	TRBJ1-3	TRBV7-2	19	CASSLDRVGQGRGGNTIYF	TGTGCCAGCAGCTTAGATAGGGTGGGACAGGGACGAGGTGGAAACACCATATATTTT
NA	NA	TRBJ1-5	TRBV20-1	11	CREGGNQPQHF	TGCAGGGAGGGGGGGAACCAGCCCCAGCATTTT
NA	TRBD2	TRBJ2-1	TRBV6-5	15	CATIAGGLSYNEQFF	TGTGCCACTATAGCGGGAGGACTCTCCTACAATGAGCAGTTCTTC
NA	TRBD1	TRBJ2-5	TRBV7-2	19	CASSSRYLKLTGGQETQYF	TGTGCCAGCAGCTCCCGCTACCTCAAACTGACAGGGGGACAAGAGACCCAGTACTTC
NA	NA	TRBJ2-3	TRBV2	14	CASAITRGTDTQYF	TGTGCCAGTGCTATTACCAGGGGCACAGATACGCAGTATTTT
NA	TRBD2	TRBJ2-7	TRBV28	16	CASSLGTSGSFYEQYF	TGTGCCAGCAGTTTAGGGACTAGCGGGAGTTTTTACGAGCAGTACTTC